This passage covers 16 T cell receptor beta chains from one sample sequenced in a study of blood T cell repertoires in COVID-19. TCRdb keeps only in-frame clones here, not all; method: immunoSEQ multiplex PCR. The repertoire consists of roughly 4,000 clones, with about 92% occurring once and the leading ten covering 5% to 7%. Material: peripheral blood. The receptors were gathered from a woman aged 70-85 years with active COVID-19.

This clone has more than one count but fewer than ten. The chain employs TRBV10-3 and TRBJ2-7, with 7 bases lining up with TRBD1. Germline V CDR1 and CDR2: ENHRY, SYGVKD. This CDR3 is 15 amino acids long. J was trimmed by 1 base and V by 3 bases; bases with no gene match: 6. In nucleotides, the CDR3 is TGTGCCATCAGTGAACCTGACAGGGATTCCTACGAGCAGTACTTC. Translation gives CAISEPDRDSYEQYF.

The V gene is TRBV7-9, the J gene TRBJ2-5; D possibly corresponds to TRBD2 (5 bases). The CDR3 extends over 12 amino acids. The germline gives CDR1 SEHNR, CDR2 FQNEAQ (reference sequence). V lost 5 bases to trimming and J lost 7 bases, with 11 bases between them. The chain's CDR3 is CASSLGLGTQYF. CDR3 nucleotide sequence: TGTGCCAGCAGCCTTGGACTTGGGACCCAGTACTTC.

The V gene is TRBV28, the J gene TRBJ1-5; 7 positions agree with TRBD1. The CDR3 totals 15 residues. Germline values: CDR1 MDHEN, CDR2 SYDVKM. The ends lost 2 bases at V and 5 bases at J; junction bases unmatched: 6. The CDR3 coding sequence is TGTGCCAGCAGTTTAGAGATAGGGGGCTATCAGCCCCAGCATTTT. This translates into CASSLEIGGYQPQHF.

This chain links TRBV3-1 (or the pseudogene TRBV3-2) with TRBJ1-6; D is uncertain. Germline loops: CDR1 LGHDT, CDR2 YNNKEL (reference sequence). The germline V and J ends were trimmed by 1 base and 7 bases, with 17 bases remaining between them. The CDR3 extends over 17 amino acids. The chain's CDR3 is CASSQVLTGSDNSPLHF. CDR3 DNA: TGTGCCAGCAGCCAAGTTCTAACGGGGTCGGACAATTCACCCCTCCACTTT.

This chain uses TRBV3-1 (or the pseudogene TRBV3-2) with TRBJ1-2; 11 nucleotides line up with TRBD1. The V and J ends lost 4 bases and 8 bases, in that order; junction bases with no gene match: 12. The CDR3 covers 16 residues. Germline CDR1 reads LGHDT; CDR2 reads YNNKEL (reference sequence). The CDR3 DNA is TGTGCCAGCAGCCCAGACTGGACAGGGGGCCGGGAAGGCTACACCTTC. It codes for CASSPDWTGGREGYTF.

The V call is TRBV11-3, the J call TRBJ2-2; D is perhaps TRBD1 (6 bases). Trimming removed 5 bases at V and 0 bases at J, with 13 bases between. Germline CDR1 and CDR2: SGHNT and YENEEA. The CDR3 spans 16 residues. CDR3 sequence: CASSPQGRTNTGELFF. The CDR3 coding sequence is TGTGCCAGCAGCCCACAGGGACGGACGAACACCGGGGAGCTGTTTTTT.

For the CDR3, the DNA is TGTGCCAGCAGCTTGACAGGGCGCGGTCAGCCCCAGCATTTT. This encodes CASSLTGRGQPQHF. The genes are TRBV7-9 and TRBJ1-5; 7 bases fit TRBD1. Per germline, CDR1 SEHNR and CDR2 FQNEAQ (reference sequence). J lost 6 bases, V lost 3 bases, and 5 bases had no gene match. The CDR3 extends over 14 amino acids. Complete variable domain (other parts from reference TRBV7-9 and TRBJ1-5): DTGVSQNPRHKITKRGQNVTFRCDPISEHNRLYWYRQTLGQGPEFLTYFQNEAQLEKSRLLSDRFSAERPKGSFSTLEIQRTEQGDSAMYLCASSLTGRGQPQHFGDGTRLSIL.

The V and J genes are TRBV7-3 and TRBJ2-2, with TRBD2 identical over 11 bases. V was clipped by 1 base and J by 7 bases; unmatched bases: 5. The CDR3 runs 16 residues. From germline, CDR1 is SGHTA and CDR2 FQGTGA. In DNA form, the CDR3 reads TGTGCCAGCAGCTTAATACTAGCGGGGGCTGGCGGGGAGCTGTTTTTT. Its translation is CASSLILAGAGGELFF.

In this sample, this clone turned up a few times. V is TRBV6-2 or TRBV6-3 and J is TRBJ2-7; D gene uncertain. The germline CDR1 and CDR2 sequences are MNHEY and SVGEGT. V gave up 6 bases and J gave up 0 bases, with 6 bases separating them. The CDR3 is 12 residues long. The CDR3 sequence is CASSPASYEQYF. The CDR3 DNA reads TGTGCCAGCAGCCCGGCCTCCTACGAGCAGTACTTC.

The chain has TRBV20-1 and TRBJ2-7; D uncertain. CDR1 and CDR2 (germline): DFQATT, SNEGSKA (reference sequence). This CDR3 comprises 11 residues. V dropped 4 bases and J dropped 6 bases, with 10 bases sitting between them. The CDR3 sequence: CSAMGRREQYF. As DNA, the CDR3 is TGCAGTGCTATGGGCAGGCGCGAGCAGTACTTC.

This chain connects TRBV12-5 to TRBJ1-6; D is unclear. Germline V gene lookup returns CDR1 LGHNT and CDR2 FRNRAP. The V and J ends lost 0 bases and 10 bases respectively, with 19 bases between them. This CDR3 has 17 amino acids. CDR3 sequence (DNA): TGTGCTAGTGGTTTGGTCGACTCCCGCGGGCGGGGATCACCCCTCCACTTT. Amino acids: CASGLVDSRGRGSPLHF.

The rearrangement joins TRBV7-6 to TRBJ2-3; 7 positions agree with TRBD1. The germline CDR1 and CDR2 sequences are SGHVS and FNYEAQ. This CDR3 region has 14 residues. V trimming: 10 bases; J trimming: 3 bases; junction bases outside the gene matches: 10. CDR3 protein: CATTTGAITDTQYF. CDR3 coding DNA: TGTGCCACCACAACAGGGGCAATAACAGATACGCAGTATTTT. The full variable domain, rest sourced from reference TRBV7-6 and TRBJ2-3, is GAGVSQSPRYKVTKRGQDVALRCDPISGHVSLYWYRQALGQGPEFLTYFNYEAQQDKSGLPNDRFSAERPEGSISTLTIQRTEQRDSAMYRCATTTGAITDTQYFGPGTRLTVL.

This clone was seen just once. The CDR3 here is CASSNPDRAYGYTF. For the CDR3, the DNA is TGTGCCAGCAGTAACCCGGACAGGGCCTATGGCTACACCTTC. The chain joins TRBV2 to TRBJ1-2, with 8 nucleotides matching TRBD1. This CDR3 has 14 amino acids. Unmatched junction bases numbered 6, after V lost 5 bases and J lost 4 bases. Germline loops: CDR1 SNHLY, CDR2 FYNNEI.

The rearrangement uses TRBV11-3 and TRBJ1-2, with TRBD1 identical over 11 bases. Germline trimming cut 5 bases from V and 5 bases from J; bases unmatched to any gene: 4. The germline V gene has CDR1 SGHNT and CDR2 YENEEA. There are 14 residues in the CDR3. CDR3 sequence reads: CASSPGDRGYGYTF. The CDR3 DNA is TGTGCCAGCAGCCCAGGGGACAGGGGGTATGGCTACACCTTC.

The rearrangement uses TRBV5-1 and TRBJ1-2; D is possibly TRBD1 (5 bases). The CDR3 spans 14 residues. The germline CDR1 and CDR2 sequences are SGHRS and YFSETQ. Trimming removed 0 bases from V and 4 bases from J, with 10 bases in between. CDR3 sequence reads: CASSLVQGLYGYTF. The CDR3 nucleotides read TGCGCCAGCAGCTTGGTGCAGGGACTCTATGGCTACACCTTC. Complete variable domain (other parts from reference TRBV5-1 and TRBJ1-2): KAGVTQTPRYLIKTRGQQVTLSCSPISGHRSVSWYQQTPGQGLQFLFEYFSETQRNKGNFPGRFSGRQFSNSRSEMNVSTLELGDSALYLCASSLVQGLYGYTFGSGTRLTVV.

V and J are TRBV7-6 and TRBJ1-2, with 8 bases matching TRBD1. The CDR3 spans 14 residues. CDR1 and CDR2 from the germline V gene are SGHVS and FNYEAQ. Losses at the gene ends were 5 bases for V and 4 bases for J; bases not matched to a gene: 6. Here the CDR3 reads CASSPGQGGYGYTF. In nucleotides, the CDR3 is TGTGCCAGCAGCCCAGGACAGGGCGGCTATGGCTACACCTTC.